The source of this TCR beta chain is a study of T cells in Graves' hyperthyroidism and ophthalmopathy. Looking at the study overall: The authors collected peripheral blood at initial diagnosis, before any treatment. General study results and limits: The model's output predicted ophthalmopathy at a median of around 7 months prior to onset.

Ten or more counts support this clonotype. Antigen unknown. V shed 7 bases, J shed 4 bases, and the junction held 10 bases outside the gene matches. Germline V gene sequence: CDR1 MDHEN, CDR2 SYDVKM. This CDR3 is built from 14 residues. The blood sample was taken at first hyperthyroidism diagnosis, before any ophthalmopathy symptoms. What was amplified from RNA transcripts were TCR beta CDR3 regions. The primer set for the first-round RT-PCR of the TCR CDR3 was HTBI. A single record per CDR3 protein comes from TCRdb applying MiXCR to the multiplex PCR reads. The sample lists over 200,000 distinct CDR3 sequences, 13% to 15% occurring once.

The chain joins TRBV28 to TRBJ2-7; 7 bases fit TRBD1. The sequenced sample consisted of blood. The source of this sequence is a woman in her forties with Graves' hyperthyroidism that later progressed to Graves' ophthalmopathy. The CDR3 reads CASTGTAAGYEQYF. CDR3 bases: TGTGCCAGCACCGGGACAGCCGCCGGGTACGAGCAGTACTTC.